Below are 22 T cell receptor beta chains sequenced from a single sample in a study of T cell responses to AZD1222 COVID-19 vaccine. Sequenced by immunoSEQ multiplex PCR; TCRdb stores in-frame clones only, minus some. This table holds 75,000 to 95,000 clones, 70% to 90% found once. The sample consisted of peripheral blood, taken on day 0 of AZD1222 vaccination. All receptors derive from an adult in good health.

The V gene is TRBV5-1, the J gene TRBJ2-1, with 7 bases aligning to TRBD2. The CDR3 is 15 residues long. The ends lost 1 base at V and 4 bases at J; junction bases unmatched: 5. The germline V gene has CDR1 SGHRS and CDR2 YFSETQ. CDR3 in DNA: TGCGCCAGCAGCTTGAGAGGACTAGATTACAATGAGCAGTTCTTC. Translated, it gives CASSLRGLDYNEQFF. The variable domain in full, with the rest retrieved from reference TRBV5-1 and TRBJ2-1, is KAGVTQTPRYLIKTRGQQVTLSCSPISGHRSVSWYQQTPGQGLQFLFEYFSETQRNKGNFPGRFSGRQFSNSRSEMNVSTLELGDSALYLCASSLRGLDYNEQFFGPGTRLTVL.

This rearrangement joins TRBV7-2 to TRBJ2-1; D possibly corresponds to TRBD1 (5 bases). V shed 1 base and J shed 7 bases, with 8 bases lying between them. The CDR3 contains 13 residues. The germline gives CDR1 SGHTA, CDR2 FQGNSA. The CDR3 DNA is TGTGCCAGCAGCTTAGAGGGGCGGAATGAGCAGTTCTTC. This translates into CASSLEGRNEQFF.

The V and J genes are TRBV5-8 and TRBJ1-4; no clear D. V lost 6 bases and J 0 bases, leaving 12 bases between the germline ends. Germline V gives CDR1 SGHTS, CDR2 YDEGEE. The CDR3 is 15 amino acids. CDR3 sequence reads: CASTKGYATNEKLFF. The CDR3 bases are TGTGCCAGCACCAAGGGCTACGCAACTAATGAAAAACTGTTTTTT.

The V call is TRBV2, the J call TRBJ1-5, with 7 bases aligning to TRBD1. The V gene end was trimmed by 2 bases and the J gene end by 0 bases; junction bases not matched to a gene: 10. Germline V gene data show CDR1 as SNHLY and CDR2 as FYNNEI. The CDR3 spans 18 residues. The CDR3 region has the DNA TGTGCCAGCAGTGAAACCCGACAGGGACTTTATAGCAATCAGCCCCAGCATTTT. Amino acid sequence: CASSETRQGLYSNQPQHF.

The chain has TRBV28 and TRBJ2-7; TRBD1 matches at 7 bases. Germline CDR1 and CDR2: MDHEN and SYDVKM. This CDR3 has 14 amino acids. With 6 bases clipped from V and 4 bases from J, the junction kept 9 bases outside the gene matches. CDR3 sequence: CASRQPGQLYEQYF. The CDR3 DNA reads as TGTGCCAGCAGGCAACCGGGACAGTTATACGAGCAGTACTTC.

This chain's CDR3 is CASSLGHRDYQETQYF. For the CDR3, the DNA is TGTGCCAGCAGCCTAGGACACCGGGACTACCAAGAGACCCAGTACTTC. The gene calls are TRBV21-1 and TRBJ2-5; the table's D call, TRBD2, has no DNA check behind it. TRBV21-1 is a recognized pseudogene. CDR3 length equals 16 residues.

The V gene is TRBV25-1, the J gene TRBJ1-2; maybe TRBD1 (5 bases). The CDR3 covers 14 residues. Germline CDR1 MGHDK, CDR2 SYGVNS. V lost 0 bases to trimming and J lost 6 bases, with 11 bases between them. The chain's CDR3 is CASSEYNRGNGYTF. In nucleotides, the CDR3 is TGTGCCAGCAGTGAATATAACCGGGGGAATGGCTACACCTTC.

This clone was picked up a small number of times. V and J are TRBV7-3 and TRBJ2-7; perhaps TRBD1 as D (6 bases). V shed 5 bases and J shed 0 bases, with 8 bases lying between them. Germline loops: CDR1 SGHTA, CDR2 FQGTGA. There are 13 residues in the CDR3. This CDR3 reads CASSPGDSYEQYF. Written as DNA, the CDR3 is TGTGCCAGCAGCCCAGGGGACTCCTACGAGCAGTACTTC.

Only a few counts were recorded for this clone. The same CDR3 also results from other DNA sequences found in this sample. The chain uses TRBV4-1 and TRBJ1-6; possible D gene TRBD1, 6 bases. The CDR3 loop spans 18 amino acids. V lost 0 bases and J lost 0, with 12 bases in between. Germline V gene data show CDR1 as MGHRA and CDR2 as YSYEKL. The CDR3 protein is CASSQEGQGSSYNSPLHF. The CDR3 DNA sequence: TGCGCCAGCAGCCAAGAGGGCCAGGGGAGCTCCTATAATTCACCCCTCCACTTT.

This clone was detected only once. The chain has TRBV5-6 and TRBJ2-7, with D unclear. The germline V and J ends were trimmed by 2 bases and 4 bases, with 7 bases remaining between them. Germline V CDR1 and CDR2: SGHDT, YYEEEE. This CDR3 contains 12 residues. CDR3 amino acids: CASSFGLYEQYF. The CDR3 nucleotides are TGTGCCAGCAGCTTTGGATTGTACGAGCAGTACTTC.

This CDR3 is CASSQGVVGKGKLFF. CDR3 nucleotide sequence: TGCGCCAGCAGCCAAGGGGTAGTGGGGAAGGGAAAACTGTTTTTT. The V call is TRBV4-1, the J call TRBJ1-4; D is unclear. V was cut by 1 base and J by 10 bases, with 16 bases left in between. CDR1 MGHRA and CDR2 YSYEKL come from the germline V gene. The CDR3 contains 15 residues.

The chain has TRBV5-1 and TRBJ1-1, with D perhaps matching TRBD1 (5 bases). Between the trimmed V and J ends, which lost 5 bases and 0 bases, there was a span of 11 bases. CDR1 SGHRS and CDR2 YFSETQ come from the germline V gene. The CDR3 runs 14 residues. The CDR3 region is CASSKGPLNTEAFF. DNA for the CDR3: TGCGCCAGCAGTAAGGGGCCCTTGAACACTGAAGCTTTCTTT.

The chain joins TRBV3-1 (or the pseudogene TRBV3-2) to TRBJ1-4, with 9 positions matching TRBD1. The CDR3 sequence is 16 residues long. V dropped 4 bases and J dropped 1; count of bases not matched to a gene: 4. Germline V gene sequence: CDR1 LGHDT, CDR2 YNNKEL (reference sequence). CDR3 sequence (DNA): TGTGCCAGCAGCCGACAGGGGGGCGGAACTAATGAAAAACTGTTTTTT. Translated, it gives CASSRQGGGTNEKLFF.

The genes are TRBV6-2 or TRBV6-3 and TRBJ1-1; D is undetermined. V was shortened by 6 bases and J by 10 bases, with 18 bases between the two germline ends. The CDR3 is 13 residues long. Germline CDR1 and CDR2: MNHEY and SVGEGT. The CDR3 protein is CASSDQTTPGAFF. DNA for the CDR3: TGTGCCAGCAGCGATCAAACTACACCGGGAGCTTTCTTT.

Comment on this clone: Other DNA sequences from this sample encode an identical CDR3 as well. The V gene is TRBV7-3, the J gene TRBJ2-1; D unclear. The ends were cut back, 3 bases at V and 3 bases at J, with 6 bases in the middle. The germline CDR1 and CDR2 sequences are SGHTA and FQGTGA. CDR3 length: 13 amino acids. The CDR3 DNA reads TGTGCCAGCAGCTTTGGGGTCTACAATGAGCAGTTCTTC. The encoded protein is CASSFGVYNEQFF.

The CDR3 region is CASGAEETQYF. CDR3 coding DNA: TGTGCCAGCGGGGCAGAAGAGACCCAGTACTTC. The chain links TRBV6-5 to TRBJ2-5, with a weak D call TRBD1 (5 bases). V was pared by 8 bases and J by 3 bases, with 7 bases between. Germline CDR1 reads MNHEY; CDR2 reads SVGAGI. The CDR3 has 11 amino acids.

V and J are TRBV20-1 and TRBJ1-2, with D hard to call. There are 11 residues in the CDR3. Germline assignment: CDR1 DFQATT and CDR2 SNEGSKA (reference sequence). The V end was cut by 2 bases, the J end by 7 bases, with 8 bases between. The CDR3 nucleotides are TGCAGTGCTAGACTGAGGGCTGGCTACACCTTC. Translation: CSARLRAGYTF.

The V call is TRBV27, the J call TRBJ2-5; 8 positions match TRBD1. The CDR3 runs to 13 residues. With 10 bases clipped from V and 5 bases from J, the junction kept 9 bases outside the gene matches. CDR1 MNHEY and CDR2 SMNVEV come from the germline V gene (reference sequence). The CDR3 DNA follows: TGTGCCACCCGAACAGGGGGAGCGGAGACCCAGTACTTC. Amino acids: CATRTGGAETQYF.

The rearrangement uses TRBV12-5 and TRBJ2-1; tentative D call: TRBD1 (5 bases). The V gene lost 5 bases and the J gene lost 2 bases, with 7 bases spanning the gap. The CDR3 totals 13 residues. CDR1 is LGHNT and CDR2 is FRNRAP in the germline V gene. CDR3 protein: CASGPDTYNEQFF. The CDR3, as DNA: TGTGCTAGTGGTCCGGACACCTACAATGAGCAGTTCTTC.

The rearrangement uses TRBV28 and TRBJ1-3; D is undetermined. V gave up 3 bases and J gave up 5 bases, with 5 bases separating them. The CDR3 length is 12 residues. Germline V gives CDR1 MDHEN, CDR2 SYDVKM. The CDR3 region is CASSLARNTIYF. For the CDR3, the DNA is TGTGCCAGCAGTTTGGCCCGAAACACCATATATTTT. Full variable domain (outside the CDR3, taken from reference TRBV28 and TRBJ1-3): DVKVTQSSRYLVKRTGEKVFLECVQDMDHENMFWYRQDPGLGLRLIYFSYDVKMKEKGDIPEGYSVSREKKERFSLILESASTNQTSMYLCASSLARNTIYFGEGSWLTVV.

The V gene is TRBV29-1, the J gene TRBJ1-2; 7 bases are a match to TRBD1. CDR1 and CDR2 (germline): SQVTM, ANQGSEA. The trim removed 1 base at V and 4 bases at J, leaving 15 bases unmatched. This CDR3 contains 17 residues. The CDR3 DNA is TGCAGCGTTGAAGGTTGGGGAACAGGGGAAGGGCTCTATGGCTACACCTTC. It encodes CSVEGWGTGEGLYGYTF.

The chain recombines TRBV4-1 with TRBJ1-3; D gene unclear. The CDR3 extends over 15 amino acids. The V and J ends lost 5 bases and 0 bases respectively, with 11 bases between them. From germline, CDR1 is MGHRA and CDR2 YSYEKL. The CDR3 here is CASSFGPISGNTIYF. The CDR3 nucleotides read TGCGCCAGCAGCTTCGGACCGATCTCTGGAAACACCATATATTTT.